In this sample, the clone carrying this TCR beta chain turned up once. This sample is drawn from a study of shared clonotypes between healthy human individuals. TCRdb keeps only in-frame clones here, not all; method: immunoSEQ multiplex PCR. Of under 2,000,000 clones listed, approximately 94% were seen once; the top ten hold 0.95% to 1.5%. Positive CCR7 selection of CD45RO-negative cells yielded the naive CD8 cells, and terminally differentiated effector memory CD45RA+ cells were excluded. V was cut by 0 bases and J by 2 bases, with 10 bases left in between. Germline CDR1 is SGHRS and CDR2 is YFSETQ. The length of the CDR3 is 15 residues.

The TCR was taken from a man younger than 30 in good health. Sequencing was carried out using naive CD8+ T cells sorted from blood. The chain couples TRBV5-1 to TRBJ2-3; weak D call: TRBD2 (5 bases). The CDR3 protein is CASSLGEGYTDTQYF. In DNA form, the CDR3 reads TGCGCCAGCAGCTTGGGCGAGGGCTACACAGATACGCAGTATTTT.